Presented here are 17 T cell receptor beta chains from one specimen sequenced in a study of blood T cell repertoires in COVID-19. Assay used: immunoSEQ multiplex PCR; TCRdb lists only in-frame clones, some missing. The data hold about 130,000 clones, with about nine tenths observed a single time. The material sequenced was peripheral blood. The receptors here all came from a man aged 50 to 60 with active COVID-19.

This clone has more than one count but fewer than ten. The chain carries TRBV14 and TRBJ2-6, with D possibly TRBD1 on 7 matching bases. Germline V CDR1 and CDR2: SGHDN, FVKESK. Between the trimmed V and J ends, which lost 1 base and 1 base, there was a span of 20 bases. CDR3 length: 20 amino acids. In nucleotides, the CDR3 is TGTGCCAGCAGCCAAGTGGGTCGGGAGACAGGGTTTTCTGGGGCCAACGTCCTGACTTTC. It yields the protein CASSQVGRETGFSGANVLTF. Together with reference TRBV14 and TRBJ2-6, the CDR3 gives the full variable domain: EAGVTQFPSHSVIEKGQTVTLRCDPISGHDNLYWYRRVMGKEIKFLLHFVKESKQDESGMPNNRFLAERTGGTYSTLKVQPAELEDSGVYFCASSQVGRETGFSGANVLTFGAGSRLTVL.

The J gene is TRBJ1-2, the V gene TRBV14, with TRBD1 matching 8 bases. CDR1 is SGHDN, CDR2 FVKESK, per germline. The CDR3 loop spans 14 amino acids. V lost 3 bases to trimming and J lost 8 bases; unmatched junction nucleotides: 8. CDR3 loop: CASSQDRETKGYTF. DNA of the CDR3: TGTGCCAGCAGCCAGGACAGGGAAACAAAAGGCTACACCTTC.

The V call is TRBV7-9, the J call TRBJ1-6; 8 bases agree with TRBD1. The germline gives CDR1 SEHNR, CDR2 FQNEAQ (reference sequence). V lost 5 bases, J lost 9 bases, and 9 bases stayed unmatched. This CDR3 region has 15 residues. CDR3 loop: CASSPGTGGPSPLHF. The CDR3 DNA follows: TGTGCCAGCAGCCCGGGGACAGGCGGACCTTCACCCCTCCACTTT.

V usage is TRBV5-5 and J usage is TRBJ1-1, with 10 bases fitting TRBD1. This CDR3 is built from 17 residues. The V gene end was trimmed by 0 bases and the J gene end by 4 bases; junction bases not matched to a gene: 9. Per the germline V gene, CDR1 is SGHKS and CDR2 is YYEKEE (reference sequence). The CDR3 DNA reads TGTGCCAGCAGCTTGGCCGTTCAGGGGACAGGGGCCACTGAAGCTTTCTTT. Translation gives CASSLAVQGTGATEAFF.

The chain employs TRBV23-1 and TRBJ2-4, with 8 bases identical to TRBD1. TRBV23-1 is placed among ORFs of uncertain function. The length of the CDR3 is 14 residues. V trimming: 8 bases; J trimming: 2 bases; junction bases outside the gene matches: 5. CDR3 coding DNA: TGCGCCAGCGGACAGGGTCTATCCAAAAACATTCAGTACTTC. Translating it yields CASGQGLSKNIQYF.

The CDR3 sequence is CASSEASGSLYEQYV. In DNA, the CDR3 is TGTGCCAGTAGTGAGGCTAGCGGGAGCCTCTACGAGCAGTACGTC. V usage is TRBV19 and J usage is TRBJ2-7; 10 nucleotides match TRBD2. From germline, CDR1 is LNHDA and CDR2 SQIVND (reference sequence). The CDR3 is 15 residues long. Germline trimming cut 5 bases from V and 3 bases from J; bases unmatched to any gene: 7.

The CDR3 here is CASSYRLSYNEQFF. The CDR3 bases are TGTGCCAGCAGTTACAGACTATCCTACAATGAGCAGTTCTTC. The rearrangement links TRBV6-2 or TRBV6-3 to TRBJ2-1; maybe TRBD2 (5 bases). V lost 2 bases and J lost 1, with 6 bases in between. CDR3 length equals 14 residues. From germline, CDR1 is MNHEY and CDR2 SVGEGT.

Here the CDR3 reads CASRAGPPDRGRNQPQHF. CDR3 bases: TGCGCCAGCAGGGCGGGCCCCCCCGACAGGGGGCGCAATCAGCCCCAGCATTTT. The chain uses TRBV10-1 and TRBJ1-5; 10 positions match TRBD1. Losses at the gene ends were 6 bases for V and 2 bases for J; bases not matched to a gene: 13. This CDR3 spans 18 amino acids. Germline V gives CDR1 WNHNN, CDR2 SYGVQD (reference sequence).

V gene TRBV7-9 combines with J gene TRBJ1-1, with D unclear. The V gene's germline CDR1 is SEHNR and CDR2 FQNEAQ (reference sequence). V was pared by 5 bases and J by 1 base, with 11 bases between. The CDR3 has 14 amino acids. The CDR3 DNA reads TGTGCCAGCAGCCCTGGCAACGCGAACACTGAAGCTTTCTTT. It yields the protein CASSPGNANTEAFF.

CDR3 sequence: CASSHGLGGVETQYF. The CDR3 DNA reads TGTGCCAGCAGCCACGGACTAGGAGGAGTAGAAACGCAGTATTTT. The J gene is TRBJ2-3, the V gene TRBV4-2; 7 nucleotides agree with TRBD2. CDR1 and CDR2 from the germline V gene are LGHNA and YNFKEQ. V shed 3 bases, J shed 9 bases, and the junction held 12 bases outside the gene matches. This CDR3 has 15 amino acids.

The V and J genes are TRBV4-1 and TRBJ2-7; 9 bases map to TRBD1. CDR3 size: 16 residues. With 4 bases clipped from V and 3 bases from J, the junction kept 10 bases outside the gene matches. Germline V gives CDR1 MGHRA, CDR2 YSYEKL. The CDR3 reads CASSPTGTGIGYEQYF. The CDR3, as DNA: TGCGCCAGCAGCCCTACAGGGACAGGGATTGGCTACGAGCAGTACTTC.

The genes are TRBV5-5 and TRBJ2-4; D gene ambiguous. The CDR3 is 15 amino acids. The V gene lost 0 bases and the J gene lost 7 bases, with 14 bases spanning the gap. Looked up from germline, CDR1 is SGHKS and CDR2 is YYEKEE (reference sequence). In nucleotides, the CDR3 is TGTGCCAGCAGCTTGGTTGAGGCTCTTCGGAACATTCAGTACTTC. This codes for CASSLVEALRNIQYF.

The CDR3 is CASSPSGPTDTQYF. The CDR3, as DNA: TGTGCCAGCAGCCCTAGCGGCCCCACAGATACGCAGTATTTT. V and J are TRBV7-9 and TRBJ2-3; the match to TRBD2 covers 7 bases. This CDR3 region has 14 residues. Germline values: CDR1 SEHNR, CDR2 FQNEAQ (reference sequence). J lost 2 bases, V lost 5 bases, and 4 bases had no gene match.

The chain carries TRBV7-9 and TRBJ1-4; D gene unclear. CDR1 is SEHNR and CDR2 is FQNEAQ in the germline V gene (reference sequence). The CDR3 covers 17 residues. V dropped 3 bases and J dropped 6 bases, with 20 bases sitting between them. The chain's CDR3 is CASSFALVREGDEKLFF. In DNA form, the CDR3 reads TGTGCCAGCAGCTTCGCCCTTGTGAGGGAGGGAGATGAAAAACTGTTTTTT.

The gene calls are TRBV9 and TRBJ2-3; TRBD2 agrees at 9 bases. Germline lookup yields CDR1 SGDLS and CDR2 YYNGEE. J gave up 2 bases and V 0 bases, and 7 bases lay outside the gene matches. The CDR3 has 17 residues. CDR3 sequence: CASSVGVAGAHTDTQYF. For the CDR3, the DNA is TGTGCCAGCAGCGTAGGGGTAGCGGGGGCCCACACAGATACGCAGTATTTT.

The rearrangement joins TRBV6-5 to TRBJ2-5; the match to TRBD1 covers 7 bases. Germline lookup yields CDR1 MNHEY and CDR2 SVGAGI. The trim removed 5 bases at V and 5 bases at J, leaving 8 bases unmatched. This CDR3 is built from 14 residues. In nucleotides, the CDR3 is TGTGCCAGCAGTCAATCGACAGGGATGGAGACCCAGTACTTC. Encoded protein: CASSQSTGMETQYF.

The chain joins TRBV6-5 to TRBJ2-1; 8 bases line up with TRBD1. Germline CDR1 and CDR2: MNHEY and SVGAGI. CDR3 length equals 15 residues. After removal of 5 bases from V and 6 bases from J, the junction contained 9 bases not matched to a gene. CDR3 in DNA: TGTGCCAGCAGTCCTCAGGGGGCAGGTGGCAATGAGCAGTTCTTC. Encoded protein: CASSPQGAGGNEQFF.